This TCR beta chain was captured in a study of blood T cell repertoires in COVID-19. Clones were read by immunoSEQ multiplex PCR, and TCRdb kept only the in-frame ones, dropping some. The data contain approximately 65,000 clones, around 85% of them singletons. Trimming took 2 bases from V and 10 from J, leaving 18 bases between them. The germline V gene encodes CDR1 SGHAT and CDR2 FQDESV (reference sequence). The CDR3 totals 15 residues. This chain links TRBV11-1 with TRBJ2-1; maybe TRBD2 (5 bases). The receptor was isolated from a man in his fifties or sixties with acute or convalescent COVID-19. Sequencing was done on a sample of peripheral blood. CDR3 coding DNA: TGTGCCAGCAGCTTATGGCTGGAGGCCGGCGGAGAGCAGTTCTTC. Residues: CASSLWLEAGGEQFF.